The 19 T cell receptor beta chains presented below share a single source sample, sequenced in a study of blood T cell repertoires in COVID-19. Profiled with immunoSEQ multiplex PCR; TCRdb holds only in-frame clones, not every one. The sample carries under 300,000 clones, roughly 80% recorded once. The sample taken for sequencing was PBMCs or T cells enriched from blood (not recorded which). The receptors derive from a man between 50 and 59 years old who had recovered from COVID-19.

The chain links TRBV6-1 to TRBJ1-5; TRBD1 matches at 11 bases. V shed 3 bases, J shed 2 bases, and the junction held 3 bases outside the gene matches. Germline lookup yields CDR1 MNHNS and CDR2 SASEGT. This CDR3 has 16 amino acids. CDR3 coding DNA: TGTGCCAGCAGTGAGTGGACAGGGGGCGGCAATCAGCCCCAGCATTTT. It yields the protein CASSEWTGGGNQPQHF.

The J gene is TRBJ1-1, the V gene TRBV28; D perhaps matches TRBD1 (6 bases). CDR3 size: 14 residues. Trimming pared 4 bases from V and 4 bases from J, leaving 13 bases between. From germline, CDR1 is MDHEN and CDR2 SYDVKM. CDR3 nucleotides: TGTGCCAGCAGTTCGTATCAGGGGCTCACTGAAGCTTTCTTT. This codes for CASSSYQGLTEAFF. Full variable domain (remainder filled in from reference TRBV28 and TRBJ1-1): DVKVTQSSRYLVKRTGEKVFLECVQDMDHENMFWYRQDPGLGLRLIYFSYDVKMKEKGDIPEGYSVSREKKERFSLILESASTNQTSMYLCASSSYQGLTEAFFGQGTRLTVV.

This sequence joins TRBV19 and TRBJ2-2, with 10 bases fitting TRBD1. Germline V gene lookup returns CDR1 LNHDA and CDR2 SQIVND (reference sequence). Trimming took 8 bases from V and 4 from J; bases not matched to a gene: 4. The CDR3 is made up of 14 amino acids. CDR3 residues: CASGDRGGTGELFF. The CDR3 DNA is TGTGCCAGTGGGGACAGGGGAGGCACCGGGGAGCTGTTTTTT.

This clone was picked up a small number of times. The chain couples TRBV27 to TRBJ1-2; D uncertain. The V gene's germline CDR1 is MNHEY and CDR2 SMNVEV (reference sequence). Trimming took off 6 bases at V and 6 bases at J, with 17 bases between the two ends. The CDR3 spans 14 residues. Here the CDR3 reads CASSPASPRNGYTF. In DNA form, the CDR3 reads TGTGCCAGCAGCCCAGCGTCCCCGCGAAATGGCTACACCTTC.

The gene calls are TRBV3-1 (or the pseudogene TRBV3-2) and TRBJ1-1; TRBD1 agrees at 11 bases. Germline CDR1 LGHDT, CDR2 YNNKEL (reference sequence). With 8 bases clipped from V and 4 bases from J, the junction kept 6 bases outside the gene matches. The CDR3 length is 14 residues. The CDR3, as DNA: TGTGCCAGCGGTCCCGGGACAGGGGGCACTGAAGCTTTCTTT. Protein: CASGPGTGGTEAFF.

This rearrangement joins TRBV19 to TRBJ2-1; D is possibly TRBD2 (6 bases). This CDR3 is built from 14 residues. Germline V CDR1 and CDR2: LNHDA, SQIVND (reference sequence). V lost 2 bases to trimming and J lost 8 bases, with 13 bases between them. The DNA for the CDR3 is TGTGCCAGTAGTATAAGTGGGGGGTTCGATGAGCAGTTCTTC. Translated: CASSISGGFDEQFF.

The rearrangement links TRBV7-9 to TRBJ1-1; weak D call: TRBD1 (6 bases). CDR1 and CDR2 from the germline V gene are SEHNR and FQNEAQ (reference sequence). Trimming shortened V by 2 bases and J by 1 base, and 11 bases separated the two germline ends. This CDR3 region has 15 residues. The CDR3 region has the DNA TGTGCCAGCAGCTTATTGCGGACAGCGAACACTGAAGCTTTCTTT. Translating gives CASSLLRTANTEAFF. Supplemented by reference TRBV7-9 and TRBJ1-1, the full variable domain reads DTGVSQNPRHKITKRGQNVTFRCDPISEHNRLYWYRQTLGQGPEFLTYFQNEAQLEKSRLLSDRFSAERPKGSFSTLEIQRTEQGDSAMYLCASSLLRTANTEAFFGQGTRLTVV.

The J gene is TRBJ1-1, the V gene TRBV5-8; D gene uncertain. The length of the CDR3 is 16 residues. Germline loops: CDR1 SGHTS, CDR2 YDEGEE. Trimming stripped 5 bases from V and 5 bases from J, with 22 bases between. The CDR3 loop reads CASSSISRRLETEAFF. CDR3 coding DNA: TGTGCCAGCAGTTCCATTTCGCGGAGACTTGAGACTGAAGCTTTCTTT. Based on the CDR3 plus reference TRBV5-8 and TRBJ1-1, the full variable domain is EAGVTQSPTHLIKTRGQQATLRCSPISGHTSVYWYQQALGLGLQFLLWYDEGEERNRGNFPPRFSGRQFPNYSSELNVNALELEDSALYLCASSSISRRLETEAFFGQGTRLTVV.

V and J are TRBV27 and TRBJ2-7, with TRBD2 as a possible D gene (5 bases). Germline CDR1 is MNHEY and CDR2 is SMNVEV (reference sequence). The germline V and J ends were trimmed by 7 bases and 7 bases, with 17 bases remaining between them. The CDR3 spans 13 residues. The CDR3 loop reads CASTARGRREQYF. In DNA, the CDR3 is TGTGCCAGCACCGCCCGTGGGCGGAGGGAGCAGTACTTC.

The chain uses TRBV18 and TRBJ1-5; 11 bases agree with TRBD1. The CDR3 consists of 18 residues. Trimming took 5 bases from V and 0 from J; bases not matched to a gene: 9. The germline gives CDR1 KGHSH, CDR2 LQKENI. The CDR3: CASSILGQGAFSNQPQHF. CDR3 bases: TGTGCCAGCTCAATACTAGGACAGGGGGCCTTTAGCAATCAGCCCCAGCATTTT.

The V gene is TRBV24-1, the J gene TRBJ2-5; no reliable D call. The CDR3 has 11 residues. The ends were cut back, 6 bases at V and 4 bases at J, with 5 bases in the middle. Per the germline V gene, CDR1 is KGHDR and CDR2 is SFDVKD. The CDR3 region is CATSNRETQYF. In nucleotides, the CDR3 is TGTGCCACCAGTAATAGAGAGACCCAGTACTTC.

The V call is TRBV2, the J call TRBJ2-7; tentatively, D is TRBD1 (6 bases). This CDR3 is 11 amino acids long. Trimming shortened V by 5 bases and J by 7 bases, and 9 bases separated the two germline ends. From germline, CDR1 is SNHLY and CDR2 FYNNEI. CDR3 bases: TGTGCCAGCAGTTCAGGGGTAGAGCAGTACTTC. Translating it yields CASSSGVEQYF.

The rearrangement links TRBV10-3 to TRBJ2-1, with 15 positions matching TRBD2. J lost 6 bases, V lost 0 bases, and 6 bases had no gene match. The CDR3 consists of 18 residues. The V gene's germline CDR1 is ENHRY and CDR2 SYGVKD. The CDR3 bases are TGTGCCATCAGTGAGTCAGTTACGGGACTAGCGGGAGGCAATGAGCAGTTCTTC. This sequence encodes CAISESVTGLAGGNEQFF.

The V call is TRBV19, the J call TRBJ2-7; 9 nucleotides agree with TRBD2. With 4 bases clipped from V and 9 bases from J, the junction kept 7 bases outside the gene matches. In germline, CDR1 is LNHDA, CDR2 SQIVND (reference sequence). The CDR3 has 13 residues. CDR3 sequence: CASSTRTSDPQYF. Here the CDR3 DNA reads TGTGCCAGTAGTACTCGGACTAGCGATCCGCAGTACTTC.

This clone appeared once. The gene calls are TRBV7-9 and TRBJ1-3; 7 nucleotides line up with TRBD1. The germline V gene has CDR1 SEHNR and CDR2 FQNEAQ (reference sequence). V gave up 3 bases and J gave up 1 base; unmatched junction bases: 6. CDR3 length: 16 amino acids. CDR3 sequence reads: CASSFDRAGSGNTIYF. As DNA, the CDR3 is TGTGCCAGCAGCTTTGACAGGGCAGGATCTGGAAACACCATATATTTT.

The chain employs TRBV12-5 and TRBJ2-5, with a possible D match to TRBD2 (5 bases). This CDR3 has 13 amino acids. Germline V gives CDR1 LGHNT, CDR2 FRNRAP. V lost 4 bases to trimming and J lost 2 bases, with 8 bases between them. The CDR3 DNA sequence: TGTGCTAGTGGTTCACGGGGACAAGAGACCCAGTACTTC. This translates into CASGSRGQETQYF.

The J gene is TRBJ1-6, the V gene TRBV27, with D possibly TRBD1 on 6 matching bases. The length of the CDR3 is 17 residues. Germline V CDR1 and CDR2: MNHEY, SMNVEV (reference sequence). Trimming cost V 5 bases and J 0 bases, with 14 bases left between them. For the CDR3, the DNA is TGTGCCAGCAGTCCAATCAGGGGTAGCTCCTATAATTCACCCCTCCACTTT. It encodes CASSPIRGSSYNSPLHF.

The J gene is TRBJ2-7, the V gene TRBV21-1; the table's D call of TRBD2 was not tested on the DNA. TRBV21-1 is an annotated pseudogene. The CDR3 contains 14 residues. The CDR3 here is CASSLVREPYEQYF. As DNA, the CDR3 is TGTGCCAGCAGCTTAGTTCGGGAGCCCTACGAGCAGTACTTC.

The rearrangement links TRBV4-1 to TRBJ2-5; 15 bases align to TRBD2. CDR1 is MGHRA and CDR2 is YSYEKL in the germline V gene. The CDR3 runs to 18 residues. J gave up 0 bases and V 4 bases, and 6 bases lay outside the gene matches. As DNA, the CDR3 is TGCGCCAGCAGCCCGGGACTAGCGGGGGGTGGGTACCAAGAGACCCAGTACTTC. Protein sequence: CASSPGLAGGGYQETQYF.